The 3 T cell receptor beta chains in this list originate from one sample, sequenced in a study of cytotoxic CD8 clonotypes in ibrutinib-treated CLL. TCRdb's copy holds only in-frame clones and misses some; the assay was immunoSEQ multiplex PCR. The data show about 22,000 clones, with roughly 75% seen just once and more than 7% held by the top ten. This sample comprised PBMCs, obtained before ibrutinib treatment. These receptor sequences come from a human donor with chronic lymphocytic leukemia.

The chain carries TRBV19 and TRBJ2-3; D is possibly TRBD2 (5 bases). The CDR3 covers 15 residues. V was clipped by 6 bases and J by 1 base, with 14 bases between them. Germline V gene lookup returns CDR1 LNHDA and CDR2 SQIVND (reference sequence). The DNA for the CDR3 is TGTGCCAGTAGGCTACTAGGGAGCGGCACAGATACGCAGTATTTT. This sequence encodes CASRLLGSGTDTQYF.

The V call is TRBV30, the J call TRBJ1-4; D perhaps matches TRBD1 (6 bases). In germline, CDR1 is GTSNPN, CDR2 SVGIG (reference sequence). The CDR3 has 16 residues. Trimming pared 2 bases from V and 6 bases from J, leaving 19 bases between. CDR3 coding DNA: TGTGCCTGGAGTCTCGACCGGGCCCAGGGGTATGAAAAACTGTTTTTT. Translation gives CAWSLDRAQGYEKLFF.

The chain links TRBV14 to TRBJ2-3; possible D gene TRBD2, 6 bases. The CDR3 sequence is 16 residues long. From germline, CDR1 is SGHDN and CDR2 FVKESK. Trimming took off 0 bases at V and 1 base at J, with 11 bases between the two ends. The CDR3 nucleotides read TGTGCCAGCAGCCAAGATCTCGGACTACGCACAGATACGCAGTATTTT. This sequence encodes CASSQDLGLRTDTQYF.